The next 32 T cell receptor beta chains were all read from a single sample in a study of blood T cell repertoires in COVID-19. Only in-frame clones appear in the TCRdb table, and some are missing; sequencing was by immunoSEQ multiplex PCR. Of a few hundred thousand clones in the sample, approximately 90% were seen once. Source material: peripheral blood. These receptors were obtained from a man younger than 30 with COVID-19, enrolled during active disease.

V usage is TRBV27 and J usage is TRBJ1-1; 7 positions agree with TRBD1. V was pared by 0 bases and J by 1 base, with 2 bases of the junction left unmatched. Looked up from germline, CDR1 is MNHEY and CDR2 is SMNVEV (reference sequence). The CDR3 extends over 15 amino acids. Here the CDR3 reads CASSLSRQGNTEAFF. Written as DNA, the CDR3 is TGTGCCAGCAGTTTATCGAGACAGGGGAACACTGAAGCTTTCTTT.

CDR3 in DNA: TGCGCCAGCAGTGAACCCGGGTTAACCGGGGAGCTGTTTTTT. As protein: CASSEPGLTGELFF. The chain recombines TRBV10-1 with TRBJ2-2; D gene unclear. CDR3 size: 14 residues. Between the trimmed V and J ends, which lost 3 bases and 5 bases, there was a span of 10 bases. Germline values: CDR1 WNHNN, CDR2 SYGVQD (reference sequence).

The chain is built from TRBV24-1 and TRBJ2-3; the D gene is possibly TRBD2 (5 bases). Germline CDR1 reads KGHDR; CDR2 reads SFDVKD. Trimming pared 4 bases from V and 4 bases from J, leaving 23 bases between. This CDR3 comprises 18 residues. CDR3 nucleotide sequence: TGTGCCACCAGTGAGCCTCCCTCCGGGGAGAGCGTACCAGATACGCAGTATTTT. It translates to CATSEPPSGESVPDTQYF.

The chain couples TRBV14 to TRBJ1-5, with D hard to call. The CDR3 contains 14 residues. The V end lost 3 bases, the J end lost 0 bases, and 6 bases lay between the germline ends. CDR1 SGHDN and CDR2 FVKESK come from the germline V gene. The CDR3, as DNA: TGTGCCAGCAGCCAGTCTTTTAGCAATCAGCCCCAGCATTTT. Its protein is CASSQSFSNQPQHF.

This clone was recorded once. The chain employs TRBV7-9 and TRBJ1-5, with D hard to call. Germline CDR1 SEHNR, CDR2 FQNEAQ (reference sequence). Trimming left V 1 base short and J 0 bases short, with 10 bases between. The CDR3 consists of 16 residues. The CDR3 DNA reads as TGTGCCAGCAGCTTAGGGACGGGGTCTAGCAATCAGCCCCAGCATTTT. Its translation is CASSLGTGSSNQPQHF.

This clone was recorded a few times. This chain uses TRBV5-1 with TRBJ2-1, with D tentatively TRBD2 (5 bases). This CDR3 region has 15 residues. V was shortened by 3 bases and J by 0 bases, with 10 bases between the two germline ends. The germline gives CDR1 SGHRS, CDR2 YFSETQ. The CDR3: CASSSSPGSYNEQFF. Here the CDR3 DNA reads TGCGCCAGCAGCTCTAGCCCTGGCTCCTACAATGAGCAGTTCTTC.

This clone was recorded once. This chain uses TRBV5-4 with TRBJ2-1; maybe TRBD2 (5 bases). The CDR3 is made up of 14 amino acids. V was shortened by 4 bases and J by 2 bases, with 10 bases between the two germline ends. CDR1 is SGHNT and CDR2 is YYREEE in the germline V gene (reference sequence). This CDR3 reads CASSEAGPYNEQFF. CDR3 in DNA: TGTGCCAGCAGCGAGGCGGGCCCCTACAATGAGCAGTTCTTC.

This clone showed up just once. J is TRBJ2-3 and V is TRBV4-1, with a weak D call TRBD2 (5 bases). Trimming left V 3 bases short and J 6 bases short, with 16 bases between. CDR1 and CDR2 from the germline V gene are MGHRA and YSYEKL. The CDR3 is made up of 15 amino acids. CDR3 protein: CASSQVTQSGDTQYF. DNA of the CDR3: TGCGCCAGCAGCCAGGTCACTCAATCGGGGGATACGCAGTATTTT.

The rearrangement uses TRBV7-9 and TRBJ2-7; 9 bases agree with TRBD1. V gave up 4 bases and J gave up 0 bases; unmatched junction bases: 7. Germline V gives CDR1 SEHNR, CDR2 FQNEAQ (reference sequence). The CDR3 sequence is 16 residues long. The CDR3 here is CASSSGQGQVSYEQYF. In nucleotides, the CDR3 is TGTGCCAGCAGCTCAGGACAGGGGCAAGTCTCCTACGAGCAGTACTTC.

The rearrangement uses TRBV3-1 (or the pseudogene TRBV3-2) and TRBJ2-2; TRBD2 aligns across 7 bases. V dropped 3 bases and J dropped 4; count of bases not matched to a gene: 11. The CDR3 has 17 residues. Germline V gene data show CDR1 as LGHDT and CDR2 as YNNKEL (reference sequence). The CDR3 DNA follows: TGTGCCAGCAGCCAGGTCGAGAGGACTAGTGGCACCGGGGAGCTGTTTTTT. Residues: CASSQVERTSGTGELFF.

The chain combines TRBV28 with TRBJ1-2, with 10 bases aligning to TRBD1. V gave up 7 bases and J gave up 9 bases; unmatched junction bases: 11. CDR1 is MDHEN, CDR2 SYDVKM, per germline. The CDR3 is 14 amino acids. The CDR3 is CASIENRDRGSYTF. Here the CDR3 DNA reads TGTGCCAGCATTGAGAACCGGGACAGGGGAAGCTACACCTTC.

This chain joins TRBV5-4 and TRBJ1-3; D is unresolved. Between the trimmed V and J ends, which lost 0 bases and 0 bases, there was a span of 10 bases. The CDR3 extends over 16 amino acids. The germline gives CDR1 SGHNT, CDR2 YYREEE (reference sequence). This CDR3 is CASSLVPGLSGNTIYF. The CDR3 DNA reads TGTGCCAGCAGCTTGGTCCCAGGTCTCTCTGGAAACACCATATATTTT.

The chain joins TRBV7-6 to TRBJ2-7; D is ambiguous. V lost 7 bases and J 3 bases, leaving 16 bases between the germline ends. The CDR3 is made up of 14 amino acids. Looked up from germline, CDR1 is SGHVS and CDR2 is FNYEAQ. CDR3 sequence (DNA): TGTGCCAGCACTCCCGAGGTTGGTATCTACGAGCAGTACTTC. As protein: CASTPEVGIYEQYF.

This clone was recorded once. The V gene is TRBV7-9, the J gene TRBJ2-2; TRBD2 might be the D (5 bases). Trimming removed 4 bases at V and 0 bases at J, with 12 bases between. There are 16 residues in the CDR3. From germline, CDR1 is SEHNR and CDR2 FQNEAQ (reference sequence). CDR3 residues: CASSWREGTNTGELFF. CDR3 sequence (DNA): TGTGCCAGCAGCTGGCGCGAGGGAACGAACACCGGGGAGCTGTTTTTT.

This CDR3 reads CASSERRDEKLFF. For the CDR3, the DNA is TGTGCCAGCAGTGAAAGGAGGGACGAAAAACTGTTTTTT. The chain combines TRBV6-1 with TRBJ1-4, with D possibly matching TRBD1 (5 bases). Germline CDR1 MNHNS, CDR2 SASEGT. The CDR3 runs to 13 residues. The V end was cut by 2 bases, the J end by 8 bases, with 9 bases between.

The V call is TRBV6-5, the J call TRBJ1-1, with D possibly TRBD1 on 5 matching bases. The germline CDR1 and CDR2 sequences are MNHEY and SVGAGI. The V gene lost 11 bases and the J gene lost 11 bases, with 18 bases spanning the gap. The CDR3 is 11 residues long. The CDR3 DNA sequence: TGTGCCTTGGAGGAGGAGGGGCGTGCTTTCTTT. Protein: CALEEEGRAFF.

The V gene is TRBV27, the J gene TRBJ1-1, with TRBD1 identical over 12 bases. The trim removed 6 bases at V and 8 bases at J, leaving 10 bases unmatched. Germline values: CDR1 MNHEY, CDR2 SMNVEV (reference sequence). This CDR3 has 15 amino acids. In nucleotides, the CDR3 is TGTGCCAGCAGATCGGTGGGGACAGGGGGCCGGGAAGCTTTCTTT. Amino acids: CASRSVGTGGREAFF.

The chain is built from TRBV18 and TRBJ2-1, with a possible D match to TRBD2 (5 bases). CDR1 is KGHSH, CDR2 LQKENI, per germline. This CDR3 has 15 amino acids. V was pared by 2 bases and J by 6 bases, with 14 bases between. In nucleotides, the CDR3 is TGTGCCAGCTCACCAAGGGAGCGAGAGTTCAATGAGCAGTTCTTC. Translated: CASSPREREFNEQFF.

The chain couples TRBV5-5 to TRBJ2-1, with 7 bases fitting TRBD2. The CDR3 sequence is 18 residues long. Looked up from germline, CDR1 is SGHKS and CDR2 is YYEKEE (reference sequence). V dropped 1 base and J dropped 4; count of bases not matched to a gene: 14. CDR3 sequence (DNA): TGTGCCAGCAGCTTGCTCCCCATAGGGCGGGAGAGATACAATGAGCAGTTCTTC. It yields the protein CASSLLPIGRERYNEQFF. The entire variable domain, with the rest obtained from reference TRBV5-5 and TRBJ2-1, is as follows: DAGVTQSPTHLIKTRGQQVTLRCSPISGHKSVSWYQQVLGQGPQFIFQYYEKEERGRGNFPDRFSARQFPNYSSELNVNALLLGDSALYLCASSLLPIGRERYNEQFFGPGTRLTVL.

J is TRBJ1-1 and V is TRBV10-3, with D unresolved. The CDR3 spans 13 residues. V lost 2 bases to trimming and J lost 4 bases, with 8 bases between them. From germline, CDR1 is ENHRY and CDR2 SYGVKD. In DNA form, the CDR3 reads TGTGCCATCAGTGAGCCCCGAGGCACTGAAGCTTTCTTT. It translates to CAISEPRGTEAFF.

The sample holds one count of this clone. The gene calls are TRBV6-6 and TRBJ2-7, with TRBD1 as a possible D gene (7 bases). The CDR3 has 16 residues. The V end lost 4 bases, the J end lost 0 bases, and 16 bases lay between the germline ends. Germline V gene lookup returns CDR1 MNHNY and CDR2 SVGAGI (reference sequence). The CDR3 nucleotides read TGTGCCAGCAGTTTATTCTCAGGGGGGAGCTCCTACGAGCAGTACTTC. Its protein product is CASSLFSGGSSYEQYF.

The chain is built from TRBV7-2 and TRBJ2-7; D is perhaps TRBD1 (5 bases). CDR3 length: 14 amino acids. V dropped 4 bases and J dropped 3 bases, with 13 bases sitting between them. CDR1 and CDR2 from the germline V gene are SGHTA and FQGNSA. Here the CDR3 reads CASSSNTRDYEQYF. The CDR3 nucleotides read TGTGCCAGCAGCTCAAATACCAGGGACTACGAGCAGTACTTC.

The CDR3 reads CSVVRASGGPDTQYF. The CDR3 nucleotides are TGCAGCGTTGTCAGGGCTAGCGGGGGCCCAGATACGCAGTATTTT. J is TRBJ2-3 and V is TRBV29-1; 10 bases map to TRBD2. The germline V gene has CDR1 SQVTM and CDR2 ANQGSEA. The CDR3 covers 15 residues. With 4 bases clipped from V and 4 bases from J, the junction kept 8 bases outside the gene matches.

The chain is built from TRBV5-6 and TRBJ2-1, with 7 bases that match TRBD2. This CDR3 spans 15 amino acids. CDR1 is SGHDT, CDR2 YYEEEE, per germline. V shed 4 bases and J 8 bases; nucleotides not matched to a gene: 12. The CDR3 coding sequence is TGTGCCAGCAGCGAGGACTCCGGGAGGTTGCATGAGCAGTTCTTC. Amino acid sequence: CASSEDSGRLHEQFF.

This clone was counted a single time. V and J are TRBV2 and TRBJ2-5; 10 nucleotides agree with TRBD2. From germline, CDR1 is SNHLY and CDR2 FYNNEI. With 6 bases clipped from V and 5 bases from J, the junction kept 3 bases outside the gene matches. The CDR3 is 13 amino acids. CDR3 DNA: TGTGCCAGCAGGGGTAGCGGGAGGGAGACCCAGTACTTC. It is translated as CASRGSGRETQYF. Using reference TRBV2 and TRBJ2-5 for the parts outside the CDR3, the full variable domain is EPEVTQTPSHQVTQMGQEVILRCVPISNHLYFYWYRQILGQKVEFLVSFYNNEISEKSEIFDDQFSVERPDGSNFTLKIRSTKLEDSAMYFCASRGSGRETQYFGPGTRLLVL.

The V call is TRBV19, the J call TRBJ2-1; the D gene is possibly TRBD1 (6 bases). Trimming shortened V by 11 bases and J by 0 bases, and 23 bases separated the two germline ends. There are 17 residues in the CDR3. CDR1 and CDR2 (germline): LNHDA, SQIVND (reference sequence). The CDR3 sequence: CAYNREKGHRSYNEQFF. CDR3 nucleotides: TGTGCCTATAACAGGGAAAAGGGACACCGCTCCTACAATGAGCAGTTCTTC.

CDR3 bases: TGTGCCAGGTTTCGCCGGAGGACCCAGTACTTC. It encodes CARFRRRTQYF. J is TRBJ2-5 and V is TRBV6-5, with D uncertain. Trimming left V 9 bases short and J 7 bases short, with 12 bases between. The CDR3 has 11 amino acids. The germline CDR1 and CDR2 sequences are MNHEY and SVGAGI.

This chain links TRBV14 with TRBJ2-7; the D gene is possibly TRBD1 (6 bases). The CDR3 has 15 residues. Germline CDR1 is SGHDN and CDR2 is FVKESK. V dropped 5 bases and J dropped 0 bases, with 14 bases sitting between them. The CDR3 DNA sequence: TGTGCCAGCAGCTTGTACACAGGGACCTCCTACGAGCAGTACTTC. This sequence encodes CASSLYTGTSYEQYF.

The chain has TRBV5-1 and TRBJ2-5; 9 positions agree with TRBD1. The ends lost 5 bases at V and 5 bases at J; junction bases unmatched: 10. Germline V lookup: CDR1 SGHRS, CDR2 YFSETQ. The CDR3 totals 15 residues. The CDR3 region has the DNA TGCGCCAGCAGGTTTACAGGGGGCTCGGGGGAGACCCAGTACTTC. Translating it yields CASRFTGGSGETQYF.

In its sample, this clone was seen once. CDR3 nucleotide sequence: TGTGCCAGCAGCTCCGACCGGGTCCTAAACACCGGGGAGCTGTTTTTT. Its translation is CASSSDRVLNTGELFF. The V gene is TRBV5-4, the J gene TRBJ2-2; D unclear. The CDR3 covers 16 residues. Looked up from germline, CDR1 is SGHNT and CDR2 is YYREEE (reference sequence). The V gene lost 3 bases and the J gene lost 2 bases, with 14 bases spanning the gap. The full variable domain, completed using reference TRBV5-4 and TRBJ2-2, is ETGVTQSPTHLIKTRGQQVTLRCSSQSGHNTVSWYQQALGQGPQFIFQYYREEENGRGNFPPRFSGLQFPNYSSELNVNALELDDSALYLCASSSDRVLNTGELFFGEGSRLTVL.

This CDR3 is CASSLEVAGGSEQFF. CDR3 nucleotides: TGCGCCAGCAGCTTGGAGGTAGCGGGGGGAAGTGAGCAGTTCTTC. J is TRBJ2-1 and V is TRBV5-1; 10 bases match TRBD2. Germline trimming cut 0 bases from V and 9 bases from J; bases unmatched to any gene: 6. The CDR3 consists of 15 residues. CDR1 is SGHRS, CDR2 YFSETQ, per germline.

This clone was seen a few times. The chain carries TRBV24-1 and TRBJ2-5; D is possibly TRBD2 (6 bases). CDR3 length equals 15 residues. V gave up 4 bases and J gave up 7 bases, with 18 bases separating them. Germline values: CDR1 KGHDR, CDR2 SFDVKD. DNA for the CDR3: TGTGCCACCAGTGACCGAGCGGGTCCCTTAGGGACCCAGTACTTC. Amino acid sequence: CATSDRAGPLGTQYF.